This TCR beta chain emerged from a study of vaccination and CD4 T cells after COVID-19. Overall study: In the convalescent cohort, there were six males and four females, two of them Hispanic. Post-vaccination samples were procured at a median of around 78 days following dose two (range 14 to 241). Between diagnosis and the drawing of post-COVID samples lay a median 101 days (range 35 to 161). Each control was exposed to a CEFX pool, an HIV-1 Nef pool, or no peptide at all.

Scientists ran DNA taken from cultured CD4+ T cells through the Oncomine TCR Beta short-read assay for sequencing. In TCRdb, the PCR reads were re-called with MiXCR into one record per CDR3 protein. The sample shows 2,300 or so distinct CDR3 sequences, 36% of them seen only once. This clonotype was found a few times. No antigen is known for it. Treatment defined: approximately 9-day PBMC culture with coronavirus spike peptide pools or control peptides (ViraFEST assay). CD4+ T lymphocytes from the unexposed donor were collected before the COVID-19 pandemic (2011-2018). The CDR3 runs 18 residues. V was clipped by 3 bases and J by 0 bases; unmatched bases: 8. The germline V gene encodes CDR1 MGHDK and CDR2 SYGVNS.

The sequenced sample consisted of CD4+ T cells from blood, cultured in vitro. The chain links TRBV25-1 to TRBJ2-6; 7 nucleotides agree with TRBD1. The TCR sequence derives from a human donor in good health. The CDR3: CASSDLTGTASGANVLTF. CDR3 DNA sequence: TGTGCCAGCAGTGACCTAACCGGGACAGCCTCTGGGGCCAACGTCCTGACTTTC.